The clone carrying this T cell receptor (beta chain) showed up many times. This sample is drawn from a study of neurological immune-mediated disorders. TCRdb reprocessed the 5' RACE reads via MiXCR and lists one record per CDR3 protein. The table includes 81,000 or so distinct CDR3 sequences, less than 15% detected once. This sample's time point: longitudinal time-point 2. The CDR3 contains 14 residues. Germline CDR1 reads SGHRS; CDR2 reads YFSETQ. Trimming removed 0 bases from V and 5 bases from J; junction bases left unmatched: 2. The chain is built from TRBV5-1 and TRBJ1-2; 9 bases are a match to TRBD1. Sequencing was performed on PBMCs. This clonotype was obtained from a female donor with HTLV-1-associated myelopathy (HAM/TSP). The CDR3 is CASSLGQGEYGYTF. Here the CDR3 DNA reads TGCGCCAGCAGCTTGGGACAGGGGGAGTATGGCTACACCTTC.